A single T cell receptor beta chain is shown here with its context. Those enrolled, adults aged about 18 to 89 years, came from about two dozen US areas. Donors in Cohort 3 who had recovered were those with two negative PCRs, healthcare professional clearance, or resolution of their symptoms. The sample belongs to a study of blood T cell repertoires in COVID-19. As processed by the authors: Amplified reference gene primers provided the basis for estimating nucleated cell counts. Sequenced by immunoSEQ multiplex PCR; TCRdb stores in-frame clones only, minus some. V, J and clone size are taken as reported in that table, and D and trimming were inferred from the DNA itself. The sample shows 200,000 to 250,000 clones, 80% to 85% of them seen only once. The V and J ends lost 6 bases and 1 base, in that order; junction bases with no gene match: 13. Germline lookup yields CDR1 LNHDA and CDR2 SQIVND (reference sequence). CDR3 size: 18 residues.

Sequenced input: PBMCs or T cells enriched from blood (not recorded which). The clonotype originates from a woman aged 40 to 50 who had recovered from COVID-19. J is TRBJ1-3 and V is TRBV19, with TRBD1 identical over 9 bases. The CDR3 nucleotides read TGTGCCAGTAGCCTCCTCTTACCGGGACAGGGTTCTGGAAACACCATATATTTT. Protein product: CASSLLLPGQGSGNTIYF.